This T cell receptor beta chain originates from a study of blood T cell repertoires in COVID-19. Study at large: PBMCs, B-cell-depleted T cells, or T cells were the source of the cDNA or gDNA that made up the material.

Trimming took 5 bases from V and 7 from J, leaving 11 bases between them. The germline CDR1 and CDR2 sequences are SEHNR and FQNEAQ (reference sequence). This CDR3 comprises 13 residues. Here immunoSEQ multiplex PCR was the method, and the copy in TCRdb shows in-frame clones only, minus some. The sample has a few hundred thousand clones, more than 70% seen once. This clone was observed once. V usage is TRBV7-9 and J usage is TRBJ1-4; D might be TRBD1 (5 bases). The source of this sequence is a woman aged 60-75 years with COVID-19, enrolled during active disease. Sequenced: peripheral blood. CDR3 region: CASSTAGGEKLFF. The DNA for the CDR3 is TGTGCCAGCAGCACAGCGGGGGGTGAAAAACTGTTTTTT.